What follows are 16 T cell receptor beta chains derived from one specimen sequenced in a study of T cells after yellow fever vaccination. A single record per CDR3 protein comes from TCRdb applying MiXCR to the 5' RACE reads. The data show about 300,000 distinct CDR3 sequences, with 6.8% seen just once and 15% to 20% held by the top ten. Sample: PBMCs, taken roughly seven weeks after the first yellow fever vaccination. The receptors were gathered from a man aged 18 to 30 who received the YFV17D yellow fever vaccine.

This clonotype was seen more than once but under ten times. The CDR3 here is CASSFGRGPNEKLFF. In DNA form, the CDR3 reads TGCGCCAGCAGTTTCGGCAGGGGGCCTAATGAAAAACTGTTTTTT. The J gene is TRBJ1-4, the V gene TRBV5-1; the match to TRBD1 covers 8 bases. Germline CDR1 reads SGHRS; CDR2 reads YFSETQ. The CDR3 has 15 residues. V dropped 5 bases and J dropped 3; count of bases not matched to a gene: 6.

This clonotype was observed a few times. The chain combines TRBV7-8 with TRBJ2-1; tentative D call: TRBD2 (7 bases). Trimming took 5 bases from V and 1 from J, leaving 18 bases between them. The CDR3 length is 17 residues. Germline V lookup: CDR1 SGHVS, CDR2 FQNEAQ. The CDR3 nucleotides are TGTGCCAGCAGCCTACCCCTCAGGGGAGGGTCCTACAATGAGCAGTTCTTC. Translated: CASSLPLRGGSYNEQFF.

The chain links TRBV7-3 to TRBJ2-7; D ambiguous. The V and J ends lost 6 bases and 5 bases respectively, with 14 bases between them. The V gene's germline CDR1 is SGHTA and CDR2 FQGTGA. The CDR3 is 13 residues long. CDR3 nucleotides: TGTGCCAGCAGTCCCGCCGGGTGGAACGAGCAGTACTTC. Translation gives CASSPAGWNEQYF.

This clonotype was detected ten times or more. CDR3 sequence: CASTTPWGETQYF. CDR3 nucleotides: TGTGCCAGCACCACCCCATGGGGAGAGACCCAGTACTTC. V usage is TRBV6-6 and J usage is TRBJ2-5, with D uncertain. Trimming removed 7 bases at V and 4 bases at J, with 13 bases between. This CDR3 is 13 amino acids long. In germline, CDR1 is MNHNY, CDR2 SVGAGI (reference sequence).

This clonotype has more than one count but fewer than ten. The CDR3 DNA sequence: TGCGCCAAGACACCGGGACAGGGGGACACCGGGGAGCTGTTTTTT. Translating it yields CAKTPGQGDTGELFF. The genes are TRBV5-1 and TRBJ2-2, with 11 bases that match TRBD1. The CDR3 has 15 residues. Germline assignment: CDR1 SGHRS and CDR2 YFSETQ. V shed 9 bases, J shed 3 bases, and the junction held 7 bases outside the gene matches. The entire variable domain, with the rest obtained from reference TRBV5-1 and TRBJ2-2, is as follows: KAGVTQTPRYLIKTRGQQVTLSCSPISGHRSVSWYQQTPGQGLQFLFEYFSETQRNKGNFPGRFSGRQFSNSRSEMNVSTLELGDSALYLCAKTPGQGDTGELFFGEGSRLTVL.

V usage is TRBV11-2 and J usage is TRBJ2-2; tentative D call: TRBD2 (6 bases). The V gene lost 4 bases and the J gene lost 1 base, with 13 bases spanning the gap. CDR1 is SGHAT, CDR2 FQNNGV, per germline. The CDR3 length is 16 residues. The DNA for the CDR3 is TGTGCCAGCAGCTCTTCGGGACTTTTGAACACCGGGGAGCTGTTTTTT. Amino acids: CASSSSGLLNTGELFF. The full variable domain, with the rest looked up from reference TRBV11-2 and TRBJ2-2, is EAGVAQSPRYKIIEKRQSVAFWCNPISGHATLYWYQQILGQGPKLLIQFQNNGVVDDSQLPKDRFSAERLKGVDSTLKIQPAKLEDSAVYLCASSSSGLLNTGELFFGEGSRLTVL.

The chain couples TRBV29-1 to TRBJ1-6; TRBD1 agrees at 7 bases. The J segment lost 7 bases and the V segment lost 4 bases, leaving 7 bases of the junction unmatched. The germline gives CDR1 SQVTM, CDR2 ANQGSEA. The CDR3 has 14 amino acids. The CDR3 here is CSVGTGVRNSPLHF. The DNA of the CDR3 is TGCAGCGTTGGAACAGGGGTGCGAAATTCACCCCTCCACTTT.

The sample holds many counts of this clonotype. The V gene is TRBV20-1, the J gene TRBJ2-3, with 10 bases aligning to TRBD2. Trimming at V came to 5 bases and at J to 1 base, leaving 0 bases not matched to a gene. CDR1 DFQATT and CDR2 SNEGSKA come from the germline V gene (reference sequence). This CDR3 has 13 residues. The DNA for the CDR3 is TGCAGTGCTGGGACTAGCGGCACAGATACGCAGTATTTT. It specifies CSAGTSGTDTQYF.

This clonotype was counted at least ten times. The chain has TRBV11-2 and TRBJ2-3; the match to TRBD2 covers 15 bases. This CDR3 has 18 residues. Trimming cost V 5 bases and J 0 bases; bases outside gene matches: 6. Germline V CDR1 and CDR2: SGHAT, FQNNGV. The CDR3 loop reads CASSPGTSGGTSTDTQYF. CDR3 nucleotides: TGTGCCAGCAGCCCAGGGACTAGCGGGGGGACGAGCACAGATACGCAGTATTTT.

This clonotype came up a few times. The rearrangement uses TRBV3-1 and TRBJ2-7, with a possible D match to TRBD2 (5 bases). The V end lost 2 bases, the J end lost 2 bases, and 16 bases lay between the germline ends. Germline lookup yields CDR1 LGHDT and CDR2 YNNKEL (reference sequence). The CDR3 is 16 residues long. The CDR3 sequence: CASSQHFLRDTYEQYV. The CDR3 nucleotides read TGTGCCAGCAGCCAACATTTTCTCCGGGATACCTACGAGCAGTACGTC.

CDR3 sequence: CASTKGADTQYF. In DNA, the CDR3 is TGTGCCAGTACCAAGGGGGCAGATACGCAGTATTTT. The chain uses TRBV19 and TRBJ2-3; D may be TRBD1 (6 bases). V lost 7 bases, J lost 4 bases, and 9 bases lay in between. Germline values: CDR1 LNHDA, CDR2 SQIVND (reference sequence). The CDR3 extends over 12 amino acids. Supplemented by reference TRBV19 and TRBJ2-3, the full variable domain reads DGGITQSPKYLFRKEGQNVTLSCEQNLNHDAMYWYRQDPGQGLRLIYYSQIVNDFQKGDIAEGYSVSREKKESFPLTVTSAQKNPTAFYLCASTKGADTQYFGPGTRLTVL.

The chain uses TRBV18 and TRBJ2-1; TRBD1 aligns across 7 bases. This CDR3 spans 14 amino acids. V lost 2 bases and J lost 6; bases outside the gene matches: 4. Germline values: CDR1 KGHSH, CDR2 LQKENI. The CDR3 region is CASSPNDRANEQFF. DNA for the CDR3: TGTGCCAGCTCACCAAACGACAGGGCCAATGAGCAGTTCTTC.

This clonotype was observed many times. This chain connects TRBV29-1 to TRBJ2-5; a possible D gene is TRBD1 (5 bases). The CDR3 contains 12 residues. V dropped 7 bases and J dropped 2 bases, with 11 bases sitting between them. CDR1 and CDR2 from the germline V gene are SQVTM and ANQGSEA. The CDR3 here is CSAQGLQETQYF. CDR3 DNA: TGCAGCGCTCAGGGTTTACAAGAGACCCAGTACTTC.

This clonotype occurred a few times. One end of the junction varies from germline; a read error may be responsible. This rearrangement joins TRBV3-1 to TRBJ2-3; 7 positions match TRBD2. The CDR3 has 13 residues. CDR1 LGHDT and CDR2 YNNKEL come from the germline V gene (reference sequence). The DNA for the CDR3 is TGTGCCAGCAGCCAAGAGAAAGGACTAGTCTTAAATTTT. Encoded protein: CASSQEKGLVLNF.

J is TRBJ2-1 and V is TRBV12-3 or TRBV12-4, with D unresolved. The CDR3 runs 13 residues. V lost 0 bases, J lost 9 bases, and 9 bases lay in between. CDR3 sequence (DNA): TGTGCCAGCAGTTTAGCCGCAGACGGTGAGCAGTTCTTC. Translation gives CASSLAADGEQFF.

This clonotype was seen many times. The rearrangement links TRBV20-1 to TRBJ2-3; D is unresolved. The V end lost 1 base, the J end lost 0 bases, and 14 bases lay between the germline ends. The CDR3 covers 16 residues. Looked up from germline, CDR1 is DFQATT and CDR2 is SNEGSKA (reference sequence). The CDR3: CSARVGGGSSTDTQYF. In nucleotides, the CDR3 is TGCAGTGCTAGAGTAGGTGGCGGTTCTAGCACAGATACGCAGTATTTT.